This passage covers 25 T cell receptor beta chains from one sample sequenced in a study of cytomegalovirus exposure and HLA in healthy donors. Use of 60 Vbeta and 13 Jbeta primers characterized the PCR. Clones were sequenced by immunoSEQ multiplex PCR, and TCRdb holds only the in-frame ones, with some missing. The sample includes roughly 120,000 clones, less than 85% of them seen just once. The sample was PBMCs. Source of these receptors: a man between 50 and 59 years old in good health and CMV-seropositive.

The chain employs TRBV19 and TRBJ2-1, with 14 positions matching TRBD2. The germline CDR1 and CDR2 sequences are LNHDA and SQIVND (reference sequence). After removal of 4 bases from V and 3 bases from J, the junction contained 5 bases not matched to a gene. The CDR3 is made up of 17 amino acids. CDR3 loop: CASSTGLAGALYNEQFF. DNA of the CDR3: TGTGCCAGTAGTACGGGACTAGCGGGGGCCCTCTACAATGAGCAGTTCTTC.

In its sample, this clone was seen many times. V is TRBV2 and J is TRBJ2-7, with 9 bases fitting TRBD2. V trimming: 5 bases; J trimming: 3 bases; junction bases outside the gene matches: 11. CDR3 size: 16 residues. Germline CDR1 reads SNHLY; CDR2 reads FYNNEI. Here the CDR3 DNA reads TGTGCCAGCAGTCCCCGCATGACTAGCGGACACTACGAGCAGTACTTC. Protein: CASSPRMTSGHYEQYF.

Note on this clone: Mismatch with germline at one junction end may stem from a read error. The rearrangement uses TRBV6-1 and TRBJ2-7; TRBD1 agrees at 9 bases. The CDR3 runs 14 residues. Germline V CDR1 and CDR2: MNHNS, SASEGT. In nucleotides, the CDR3 is TGTGCCAGCAGCTGGGACAGGGTCCTCTACGAGCAGTGCTTC. Amino acid sequence: CASSWDRVLYEQCF.

The J gene is TRBJ2-3, the V gene TRBV18; D is undetermined. Germline CDR1 is KGHSH and CDR2 is LQKENI. The CDR3 is made up of 17 amino acids. Deletions cut 4 bases from V and 6 bases from J, with 23 bases between. CDR3: CASSQTSSQRQMDTQYF. CDR3 DNA: TGTGCCAGCTCACAAACGTCATCTCAACGCCAGATGGATACGCAGTATTTT.

With respect to this clone: Other DNA sequences in this specimen translate into the identical CDR3. V gene TRBV19 combines with J gene TRBJ2-7; 7 positions agree with TRBD1. CDR3 size: 15 residues. Germline V CDR1 and CDR2: LNHDA, SQIVND (reference sequence). The V segment lost 6 bases and the J segment 3 bases; nucleotides outside the gene matches: 11. The CDR3 nucleotides are TGTGCCAGTAGCATTTCCCCGAGGGGGCTCTACGAGCAGTACTTC. It codes for CASSISPRGLYEQYF. The variable domain in full, completed from reference TRBV19 and TRBJ2-7, reads DGGITQSPKYLFRKEGQNVTLSCEQNLNHDAMYWYRQDPGQGLRLIYYSQIVNDFQKGDIAEGYSVSREKKESFPLTVTSAQKNPTAFYLCASSISPRGLYEQYFGPGTRLTVT.

This chain links TRBV25-1 with TRBJ2-5; possible D gene TRBD2, 7 bases. Germline CDR1 MGHDK, CDR2 SYGVNS. This CDR3 region has 14 residues. V was shortened by 4 bases and J by 11 bases, with 20 bases between the two germline ends. DNA of the CDR3: TGTGCCAGCAGTGTGGGGGGGGCTGTCGGTGAGCAGTACTTC. Encoded protein: CASSVGGAVGEQYF.

This chain connects TRBV10-3 to TRBJ2-7; D is perhaps TRBD1 (5 bases). The germline gives CDR1 ENHRY, CDR2 SYGVKD. V was trimmed by 3 bases and J by 6 bases, leaving 15 bases between them. The CDR3 consists of 14 residues. In nucleotides, the CDR3 is TGTGCCATCAGTGAACTCCAGGGAAGGAGCGAGCAGTACTTC. This encodes CAISELQGRSEQYF.

The chain combines TRBV15 with TRBJ2-3; D is perhaps TRBD2 (7 bases). The V gene lost 6 bases and the J gene lost 3 bases, with 16 bases spanning the gap. There are 15 residues in the CDR3. Germline V gives CDR1 LNHNV, CDR2 YYDKDF (reference sequence). This CDR3 is CATRKGEGRTDTQYF. The CDR3 nucleotides are TGTGCCACCAGGAAGGGGGAGGGCCGTACAGATACGCAGTATTTT.

J is TRBJ1-5 and V is TRBV4-1; 9 positions agree with TRBD1. After removal of 3 bases from V and 6 bases from J, the junction contained 3 bases not matched to a gene. CDR3 length: 14 amino acids. Germline CDR1 MGHRA, CDR2 YSYEKL. The CDR3 spells CASSQDRGVQPQHF. CDR3 nucleotide sequence: TGCGCCAGCAGCCAGGACAGGGGAGTTCAGCCCCAGCATTTT.

The chain uses TRBV5-1 and TRBJ2-2; D is perhaps TRBD1 (5 bases). The CDR3 totals 16 residues. Deletions cut 4 bases from V and 0 bases from J, with 13 bases between. CDR1 SGHRS and CDR2 YFSETQ come from the germline V gene. In nucleotides, the CDR3 is TGCGCCAGCAGCACCCAGGGCTTCGCGAACACCGGGGAGCTGTTTTTT. Translation: CASSTQGFANTGELFF.

This chain links TRBV6-5 with TRBJ1-2; tentative D call: TRBD1 (6 bases). Trimming left V 2 bases short and J 1 base short, with 11 bases between. The CDR3 has 15 residues. Germline CDR1 MNHEY, CDR2 SVGAGI. The CDR3 DNA is TGTGCCAGCAGTTACCAAGGACAGAGTAACTATGGCTACACCTTC. This sequence encodes CASSYQGQSNYGYTF.

The chain recombines TRBV6-1 with TRBJ2-7, with a weak D call TRBD2 (6 bases). Trimming shortened V by 4 bases and J by 1 base, and 8 bases separated the two germline ends. This CDR3 region has 13 residues. Germline CDR1 is MNHNS and CDR2 is SASEGT. Written as DNA, the CDR3 is TGTGCCAGCAGTGTGGGGGGATCCTACGAGCAGTACTTC. Its translation: CASSVGGSYEQYF.

This clone was counted between two and nine times. The J gene is TRBJ2-1, the V gene TRBV19, with 9 nucleotides matching TRBD1. With 4 bases clipped from V and 2 bases from J, the junction kept 6 bases outside the gene matches. The germline V gene encodes CDR1 LNHDA and CDR2 SQIVND (reference sequence). The CDR3 sequence is 16 residues long. For the CDR3, the DNA is TGTGCCAGTAGTACCCAACAGGGGGCGGCCTACAATGAGCAGTTCTTC. The encoded protein is CASSTQQGAAYNEQFF.

This clone was observed a few times. The chain couples TRBV5-6 to TRBJ1-1; TRBD1 might be the D (5 bases). The CDR3 extends over 16 amino acids. Trimming stripped 0 bases from V and 1 base from J, with 13 bases between. Germline CDR1 SGHDT, CDR2 YYEEEE. CDR3 DNA: TGTGCCAGCAGCTTGGTACAGGTCGTAGGGAACACTGAAGCTTTCTTT. Translating it yields CASSLVQVVGNTEAFF. The full variable domain, in which reference TRBV5-6 and TRBJ1-1 provide the parts outside the CDR3, is DAGVTQSPTHLIKTRGQQVTLRCSPKSGHDTVSWYQQALGQGPQFIFQYYEEEERQRGNFPDRFSGHQFPNYSSELNVNALLLGDSALYLCASSLVQVVGNTEAFFGQGTRLTVV.

V is TRBV7-6 and J is TRBJ2-2, with 9 bases matching TRBD1. Germline assignment: CDR1 SGHVS and CDR2 FNYEAQ. The CDR3 runs to 16 residues. J lost 2 bases, V lost 2 bases, and 3 bases had no gene match. The CDR3 DNA reads as TGTGCCAGCAGCTTACACAGGGGGCCCAACACCGGGGAGCTGTTTTTT. The encoded protein is CASSLHRGPNTGELFF.

This rearrangement joins TRBV9 to TRBJ2-5; tentative D call: TRBD1 (6 bases). The CDR3 loop spans 14 amino acids. In germline, CDR1 is SGDLS, CDR2 YYNGEE. Trimming stripped 0 bases from V and 4 bases from J, with 10 bases between. The chain's CDR3 is CASSVAVGGETQYF. CDR3 nucleotides: TGTGCCAGCAGCGTAGCGGTAGGGGGAGAGACCCAGTACTTC.

V is TRBV19 and J is TRBJ2-7; perhaps TRBD1 as D (5 bases). Germline-derived CDR1 and CDR2 are LNHDA and SQIVND (reference sequence). The CDR3 is 12 amino acids. V was cut by 10 bases and J by 1 base, with 11 bases left in between. CDR3 in amino acids: CATATDSYEQYF. In DNA, the CDR3 is TGTGCCACCGCGACAGATTCCTACGAGCAGTACTTC.

The chain combines TRBV5-6 with TRBJ2-5; D gene ambiguous. CDR1 is SGHDT and CDR2 is YYEEEE in the germline V gene. The CDR3 spans 13 residues. The ends were cut back, 2 bases at V and 0 bases at J, with 5 bases in the middle. CDR3: CASSFGYQETQYF. In DNA form, the CDR3 reads TGTGCCAGCAGCTTCGGGTACCAAGAGACCCAGTACTTC.

This clone was counted only a few times. This rearrangement joins TRBV11-2 to TRBJ2-5; D is perhaps TRBD2 (5 bases). This CDR3 is built from 14 residues. From germline, CDR1 is SGHAT and CDR2 FQNNGV. Trimming removed 5 bases at V and 0 bases at J, with 10 bases between. The CDR3 DNA is TGTGCCAGCAGCCCCGACGGGGACCAAGAGACCCAGTACTTC. It specifies CASSPDGDQETQYF.

This clone was detected a few times. V and J are TRBV9 and TRBJ1-1, with D uncertain. The V gene's germline CDR1 is SGDLS and CDR2 YYNGEE. Deletions cut 4 bases from V and 1 base from J, with 8 bases between. This CDR3 is built from 13 residues. In DNA, the CDR3 is TGTGCCAGCAGCCCTCACACGAACACTGAAGCTTTCTTT. It codes for CASSPHTNTEAFF.

This clone appeared a single time. The genes are TRBV6-4 and TRBJ1-5, with unresolved D. Deletions cut 0 bases from V and 1 base from J, with 19 bases between. The CDR3 contains 19 residues. The germline V gene encodes CDR1 MRHNA and CDR2 SNTAGT. The CDR3 DNA follows: TGTGCCAGCAGTGACTCGAGACTACCGGGTTTCGGGAGCAATCAGCCCCAGCATTTT. Its translation: CASSDSRLPGFGSNQPQHF.

The chain combines TRBV27 with TRBJ1-2, with 7 bases lining up with TRBD1. The CDR3 spans 14 residues. The junction had 6 bases not matched to a gene; V was cut back by 6 bases and J by 2 bases. From germline, CDR1 is MNHEY and CDR2 SMNVEV (reference sequence). The CDR3 DNA sequence: TGTGCCAGCAGGCGACCGGGACAGAACTATGGCTACACCTTC. Amino acid sequence: CASRRPGQNYGYTF.

The genes are TRBV4-3 and TRBJ1-2; TRBD1 matches 10 bases. The CDR3 is made up of 12 amino acids. The junction had 3 bases not matched to a gene; V was cut back by 9 bases and J by 5 bases. CDR1 and CDR2 (germline): LGHNA, YSLEER. CDR3 sequence: CASQGQGYGYTF. The CDR3 DNA reads as TGCGCCAGTCAGGGACAGGGGTATGGCTACACCTTC.

This clone has just one count. The chain carries TRBV10-3 and TRBJ1-6; D remains unclear. Germline-derived CDR1 and CDR2 are ENHRY and SYGVKD. With 0 bases removed from V and 13 bases from J, the gap between germline ends came to 13 bases. The CDR3 has 14 residues. CDR3 sequence: CAISESGSKGPLHF. In nucleotides, the CDR3 is TGTGCCATCAGTGAGTCGGGGAGCAAGGGTCCCCTCCACTTT.

This clone was observed a single time. This chain uses TRBV9 with TRBJ1-1; a possible D gene is TRBD1 (6 bases). V was shortened by 1 base and J by 4 bases, with 8 bases between the two germline ends. The CDR3 contains 13 residues. Germline lookup yields CDR1 SGDLS and CDR2 YYNGEE. Here the CDR3 reads CASSVKGGTEAFF. DNA for the CDR3: TGTGCCAGCAGCGTAAAAGGGGGCACTGAAGCTTTCTTT.